The clone carrying this TCR beta chain has just a few counts. TCRdb re-analysed the 5' RACE reads in MiXCR, keeping a single row per CDR3 protein. The sample consists of about 10,000 distinct CDR3 sequences, about 51% of them appearing once. With V trimmed by 5 bases and J by 3 bases, 4 bases remained unmatched. This CDR3 has 15 residues. Sequenced input: tumor-infiltrating naive CD4+ T cells sorted from the breast tumor. Subset described: naive CD4+ T cells, CD4+CD45RA+CD25-. The rearrangement joins TRBV12-3 or TRBV12-4 to TRBJ2-1; 10 bases agree with TRBD1. This receptor was identified in a female donor with breast cancer. The CDR3 loop reads CASSETGGVYNEQFF. In DNA, the CDR3 is TGTGCCAGCAGTGAGACAGGGGGCGTCTACAATGAGCAGTTCTTC.